This T cell receptor (beta chain) came from a study of identical twins. This CDR3 comprises 15 residues. In germline, CDR1 is SGHRS, CDR2 YFSETQ. V was cut by 4 bases and J by 3 bases, with 17 bases left in between. TCRdb analysed the 5' RACE reads with MiXCR anew, one entry per CDR3 protein. The sample consists of hundreds of thousands of distinct CDR3 sequences, roughly 20% of them appearing once. These data are also associated with another study on T cells expressing NK-cell markers.

This receptor was identified in a woman aged 18-29 years in good health. V usage is TRBV5-1 and J usage is TRBJ2-7; tentatively, D is TRBD2 (5 bases). Sequenced material: PBMCs. The CDR3 is CASSRHGLSDYEQYF. The CDR3 bases are TGCGCCAGCAGCCGCCACGGACTCTCTGACTACGAGCAGTACTTC.